This is a list of T cell receptor beta chains from one sample in a study of cytomegalovirus exposure and HLA in healthy donors. The assay was immunoSEQ multiplex PCR, and TCRdb's table has in-frame clones only and misses some. The sample holds 130,000 to 150,000 clones, roughly four fifths seen once. Specimen: PBMCs. The receptors were gathered from a woman in her forties or fifties in good health and CMV-seropositive. CDR3s include the opening cysteine and the closing phenylalanine or tryptophan. Fields, in order: clone size, D gene, J gene, V gene, CDR3 DNA, CDR3 protein. The D gene is left open where the match is weak. Clone size is stated in some rows and not others, as once, few, many or a class when expanded.

clone size: -; D gene: -; J gene: TRBJ1-3; V gene: TRBV6-5; CDR3 DNA: TGTGCCAGCAGTTACTCTCGGCGGATCTCTGGAAACACCATATATTTT; CDR3 protein: CASSYSRRISGNTIYF
clone size: -; D gene: -; J gene: TRBJ2-7; V gene: TRBV6-9; CDR3 DNA: TGTGCCAGCAGTAATACAGGGTGGAGCTCCTACGAGCAGTACTTC; CDR3 protein: CASSNTGWSSYEQYF
clone size: -; D gene: TRBD2; J gene: TRBJ2-3; V gene: TRBV28; CDR3 DNA: TGTGCCAGCAGTTACCCTTTTAGCGGGCTTAGCACAGATACGCAGTATTTT; CDR3 protein: CASSYPFSGLSTDTQYF
clone size: -; D gene: -; J gene: TRBJ2-3; V gene: TRBV15; CDR3 DNA: TGTGCCACCCGGTCCGGGAGAAGCACAGATACGCAGTATTTT; CDR3 protein: CATRSGRSTDTQYF
clone size: -; D gene: TRBD1; J gene: TRBJ2-7; V gene: TRBV5-4; CDR3 DNA: TGTGCCAGCAGCTTGATCGGACAGGGGCCCACCGAGCAGTACTTC; CDR3 protein: CASSLIGQGPTEQYF
clone size: -; D gene: -; J gene: TRBJ1-1; V gene: TRBV5-4; CDR3 DNA: TGTGCCAGCAGCCGGGAGAGGCTAAACGGTGAAGCTTTCTTT; CDR3 protein: CASSRERLNGEAFF
clone size: -; D gene: -; J gene: TRBJ2-7; V gene: TRBV18; CDR3 DNA: TGTGCCAGCTCACCCCGGGATCTAAGCTCCTACGAGCAGTACTTC; CDR3 protein: CASSPRDLSSYEQYF
clone size: -; D gene: -; J gene: TRBJ1-5; V gene: TRBV30; CDR3 DNA: TGTGCCTGGAGTGTAGGCAGGGCGCAGCCCCAGCATTTT; CDR3 protein: CAWSVGRAQPQHF
clone size: -; D gene: -; J gene: TRBJ1-5; V gene: TRBV30; CDR3 DNA: TGTGCCTGGAGTGTGGGGGCAGGCAATCAGCCCCAGCATTTT; CDR3 protein: CAWSVGAGNQPQHF
clone size: few; D gene: -; J gene: TRBJ2-7; V gene: TRBV7-9; CDR3 DNA: TGTGCCAGCAGCCCAGTACCAACAGACGCCTCCTACGAGCAGTACTTC; CDR3 protein: CASSPVPTDASYEQYF
clone size: -; D gene: TRBD1; J gene: TRBJ1-1; V gene: TRBV29-1; CDR3 DNA: TGCAGCGTTCGGACAGGGACCATGAACACTGAAGCTTTCTTT; CDR3 protein: CSVRTGTMNTEAFF
clone size: -; D gene: TRBD1; J gene: TRBJ2-2; V gene: TRBV15; CDR3 DNA: TGTGCCACCAGCAAAGGACAGGGGTCCACCGGGGAGCTGTTTTTT; CDR3 protein: CATSKGQGSTGELFF
clone size: -; D gene: TRBD1; J gene: TRBJ1-1; V gene: TRBV7-6; CDR3 DNA: TGTGCCAGTTCTACAGGGGTGACTGAAGCTTTCTTT; CDR3 protein: CASSTGVTEAFF
clone size: -; D gene: -; J gene: TRBJ1-5; V gene: TRBV2; CDR3 DNA: TGTGCCAGTACCCGGGAGTACAATCAGCCCCAGCATTTT; CDR3 protein: CASTREYNQPQHF
clone size: -; D gene: TRBD2; J gene: TRBJ2-3; V gene: TRBV28; CDR3 DNA: TGTGCCCTCAAGCGGGGGGGCACAGATACGCAGTATTTT; CDR3 protein: CALKRGGTDTQYF
clone size: -; D gene: TRBD2; J gene: TRBJ2-7; V gene: TRBV14; CDR3 DNA: TGTGCCAGCAGCCAAGAGGGTCCTAGCGGGGGATACGAGCAGTACTTC; CDR3 protein: CASSQEGPSGGYEQYF